Below are 3 T cell receptor beta chains sequenced from a single sample in a study of CD8 T cells in Susac syndrome. Random hexamers primed reverse transcription of about 0.5 to 1 ug RNA. TCRdb reanalysed the immunoSEQ multiplex PCR reads using MiXCR and keeps one entry per CDR3 protein. The data hold approximately 110,000 distinct CDR3 sequences, with 90% to 98% observed a single time. Source material: CD4+ T cells from PBMCs. These receptors all stem from a human donor in good health.

The table lists this clonotype with a count of one. The CDR3 DNA reads as TGCAGTGCTGAGGGGAAAATCAATCAGCCCCAGCATTTT. As protein: CSAEGKINQPQHF. This rearrangement joins TRBV20-1 to TRBJ1-5, with D perhaps matching TRBD1 (5 bases). V shed 5 bases and J shed 3 bases, with 11 bases lying between them. CDR1 is DFQATT and CDR2 is SNEGSKA in the germline V gene (reference sequence). The CDR3 covers 13 residues.

This rearrangement joins TRBV12-3 or TRBV12-4 to TRBJ1-1; D remains ambiguous. The CDR3 consists of 11 residues. The V end was cut by 6 bases, the J end by 5 bases, with 7 bases between. CDR3 nucleotide sequence: TGTGCCAGCAGGGAGGAGACTGAAGCTTTCTTT. It yields the protein CASREETEAFF.

The chain carries TRBV5-1 and TRBJ1-5, with 8 bases lining up with TRBD1. CDR1 SGHRS and CDR2 YFSETQ come from the germline V gene. V gave up 2 bases and J gave up 9 bases; unmatched junction bases: 4. There are 13 residues in the CDR3. The CDR3 spells CASSLTGGSPQHF. The CDR3 DNA is TGCGCCAGCAGCTTAACAGGGGGATCGCCCCAGCATTTT.